A selection of T cell receptor beta chains follows, all from one sample in a study of cytomegalovirus exposure and HLA in healthy donors. TCRdb's copy holds only in-frame clones and misses some; the assay was immunoSEQ multiplex PCR. The repertoire consists of roughly 120,000 clones, with around 89% occurring once and the leading ten covering under 1.5%. Sequenced: PBMCs. The receptors originated from a woman aged 25-40 years in good health and CMV-seropositive. CDR3s include the opening cysteine and the closing phenylalanine or tryptophan. Each record gives: clone size, D gene, V gene, J gene, CDR3 protein, CDR3 DNA. The D gene is left open where the match is weak. Clone size appears in some rows only: once, few, many, or a class for an expanded clone.

clone_size: once; d_call: TRBD1; v_call: TRBV28; j_call: TRBJ1-3; cdr3_aa: CASSPPTGVSGNTIYF; cdr3_nt: TGTGCCAGCAGTCCGCCGACAGGGGTCTCTGGAAACACCATATATTTT
clone_size: NA; d_call: NA; v_call: TRBV6-6; j_call: TRBJ2-7; cdr3_aa: CASRGDNPYEQYF; cdr3_nt: TGTGCCAGCAGGGGGGACAACCCCTACGAGCAGTACTTC
clone_size: once; d_call: TRBD2; v_call: TRBV27; j_call: TRBJ2-1; cdr3_aa: CASSASGTNNEQFF; cdr3_nt: TGTGCCAGCAGTGCGAGCGGGACCAACAATGAGCAGTTCTTC
clone_size: NA; d_call: NA; v_call: TRBV28; j_call: TRBJ2-2; cdr3_aa: CASTTGAGGRNTGELFF; cdr3_nt: TGTGCCAGCACTACAGGGGCGGGAGGTCGGAACACCGGGGAGCTGTTTTTT
clone_size: once; d_call: TRBD2; v_call: TRBV13; j_call: TRBJ2-3; cdr3_aa: CASSPRSGRASSDTQYF; cdr3_nt: TGTGCCAGCAGCCCGAGGAGCGGGAGGGCAAGTTCAGATACGCAGTATTTT
clone_size: NA; d_call: NA; v_call: TRBV2; j_call: TRBJ2-1; cdr3_aa: CASGRSGYNEQFF; cdr3_nt: TGTGCCAGCGGAAGATCAGGGTACAATGAGCAGTTCTTC
clone_size: NA; d_call: NA; v_call: TRBV5-1; j_call: TRBJ2-3; cdr3_aa: CASSSWASTDTQYF; cdr3_nt: TGCGCCAGCAGCTCCTGGGCTAGCACAGATACGCAGTATTTT
clone_size: NA; d_call: NA; v_call: TRBV18; j_call: TRBJ1-3; cdr3_aa: CASSPTGSGNTIYF; cdr3_nt: TGTGCCAGCTCACCGACAGGCTCTGGAAACACCATATATTTT
clone_size: NA; d_call: NA; v_call: TRBV27; j_call: TRBJ2-6; cdr3_aa: CASRYGSSGANVLTF; cdr3_nt: TGTGCCAGCCGTTACGGGAGCTCTGGGGCCAACGTCCTGACTTTC
clone_size: NA; d_call: TRBD2; v_call: TRBV7-7; j_call: TRBJ2-7; cdr3_aa: CASSRGEVSEQYF; cdr3_nt: TGTGCTAGCAGCCGGGGGGAGGTGTCCGAGCAGTACTTC
clone_size: NA; d_call: NA; v_call: TRBV28; j_call: TRBJ1-2; cdr3_aa: CASSYHSNYGYTF; cdr3_nt: TGTGCCAGCAGTTACCACTCTAACTATGGCTACACCTTC
clone_size: NA; d_call: NA; v_call: TRBV7-7; j_call: TRBJ2-5; cdr3_aa: CASSLGYPGETQYF; cdr3_nt: TGTGCTAGCAGCTTAGGGTACCCCGGAGAGACCCAGTACTTC
clone_size: NA; d_call: TRBD1; v_call: TRBV9; j_call: TRBJ2-3; cdr3_aa: CASSVEGASDTQYF; cdr3_nt: TGTGCCAGCAGCGTAGAGGGGGCTTCAGATACGCAGTATTTT
clone_size: NA; d_call: NA; v_call: TRBV2; j_call: TRBJ2-1; cdr3_aa: CASSKGFVDEQFF; cdr3_nt: TGTGCCAGCAGTAAGGGGTTTGTCGATGAGCAGTTCTTC
clone_size: NA; d_call: NA; v_call: TRBV11-2; j_call: TRBJ1-1; cdr3_aa: CASSLVAGNTEAFF; cdr3_nt: TGTGCCAGCAGCTTAGTTGCGGGGAACACTGAAGCTTTCTTT
clone_size: NA; d_call: NA; v_call: TRBV25-1; j_call: TRBJ1-4; cdr3_aa: CASSESPSWEVREKLFF; cdr3_nt: TGTGCCAGCAGTGAATCCCCCTCATGGGAGGTCAGGGAAAAACTGTTTTTT
clone_size: NA; d_call: TRBD2; v_call: TRBV4-1; j_call: TRBJ2-1; cdr3_aa: CASSQSWLAGVSSYNEQFF; cdr3_nt: TGCGCCAGCAGCCAATCTTGGCTAGCGGGGGTGAGCTCCTACAATGAGCAGTTCTTC
clone_size: NA; d_call: TRBD1; v_call: TRBV6-6; j_call: TRBJ2-7; cdr3_aa: CASSYSLDRGDEQYF; cdr3_nt: TGTGCCAGCAGTTACTCGTTGGACAGGGGCGACGAGCAGTACTTC
clone_size: NA; d_call: NA; v_call: TRBV28; j_call: TRBJ1-2; cdr3_aa: CASSFPQSSGYGYTF; cdr3_nt: TGTGCCAGCAGTTTCCCACAGTCCTCTGGCTATGGCTACACCTTC
clone_size: NA; d_call: NA; v_call: TRBV7-2; j_call: TRBJ2-6; cdr3_aa: CASSLVSAGANVLTF; cdr3_nt: TGTGCCAGCAGCTTAGTCTCTGCTGGGGCCAACGTCCTGACTTTC
clone_size: NA; d_call: NA; v_call: TRBV6-1; j_call: TRBJ2-1; cdr3_aa: CASITGRSSYNEQFF; cdr3_nt: TGTGCCAGCATAACCGGTCGTAGCTCCTACAATGAGCAGTTCTTC
clone_size: NA; d_call: NA; v_call: TRBV7-2; j_call: TRBJ2-5; cdr3_aa: CASRRQETQYF; cdr3_nt: TGTGCCAGCCGCAGACAAGAGACCCAGTACTTC
clone_size: few; d_call: NA; v_call: TRBV7-9; j_call: TRBJ1-6; cdr3_aa: CASSLGGGFGPLHF; cdr3_nt: TGTGCCAGCAGCTTAGGGGGAGGTTTTGGACCCCTCCACTTT